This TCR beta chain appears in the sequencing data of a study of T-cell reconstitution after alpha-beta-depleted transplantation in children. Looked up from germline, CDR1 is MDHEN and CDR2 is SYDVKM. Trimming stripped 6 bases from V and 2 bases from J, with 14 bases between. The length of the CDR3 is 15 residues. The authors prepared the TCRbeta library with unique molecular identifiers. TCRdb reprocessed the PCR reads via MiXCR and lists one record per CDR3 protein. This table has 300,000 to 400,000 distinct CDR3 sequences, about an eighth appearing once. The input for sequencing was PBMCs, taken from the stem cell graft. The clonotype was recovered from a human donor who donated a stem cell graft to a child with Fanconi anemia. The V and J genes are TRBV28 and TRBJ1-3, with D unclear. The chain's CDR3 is CASSPPGGPGNTIYF. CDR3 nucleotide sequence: TGTGCCAGCAGCCCTCCCGGCGGGCCTGGAAACACCATATATTTT. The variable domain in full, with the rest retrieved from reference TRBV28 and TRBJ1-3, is DVKVTQSSRYLVKRTGEKVFLECVQDMDHENMFWYRQDPGLGLRLIYFSYDVKMKEKGDIPEGYSVSREKKERFSLILESASTNQTSMYLCASSPPGGPGNTIYFGEGSWLTVV.